The 17 T cell receptor beta chains in this list originate from one sample, sequenced in a study of T and B cells in COVID-19 patients. Multiplex PCR with BIOMED2 TRB-A/B primer pools amplified TRB rearrangements. TCRdb reprocessed the multiplex PCR reads with MiXCR, giving one entry per CDR3 protein. In the table there are some 16,000 distinct CDR3 sequences, under 30% of which are singletons. Each TRB amplification used 250-500 ng of genomic DNA from blood. The sequenced material came from blood. These receptors were collected from a human donor who had recovered from COVID-19.

This clonotype is classed as medium-sized. This chain joins TRBV29-1 and TRBJ1-3; D remains ambiguous. The V and J ends lost 4 bases and 0 bases respectively, with 10 bases between them. This CDR3 is 14 amino acids long. Germline loops: CDR1 SQVTM, CDR2 ANQGSEA. The chain's CDR3 is CSVGSEASGNTIYF. For the CDR3, the DNA is TGCAGCGTTGGATCAGAGGCCTCTGGAAACACCATATATTTT. The full variable domain, its missing parts supplied by reference TRBV29-1 and TRBJ1-3, is SAVISQKPSRDICQRGTSLTIQCQVDSQVTMMFWYRQQPGQSLTLIATANQGSEATYESGFVIDKFPISRPNLTFSTLTVSNMSPEDSSIYLCSVGSEASGNTIYFGEGSWLTVV.

The rearrangement uses TRBV28 and TRBJ2-2; TRBD2 might be the D (7 bases). Germline V gene lookup returns CDR1 MDHEN and CDR2 SYDVKM. V was trimmed by 6 bases and J by 6 bases, leaving 23 bases between them. The CDR3 length is 17 residues. CDR3 protein: CASRGRVLRGPAGELFF. For the CDR3, the DNA is TGTGCCAGCAGAGGGAGGGTACTCAGGGGACCCGCCGGGGAGCTGTTTTTT.

This clonotype was counted at least ten times. The V call is TRBV30, the J call TRBJ2-2, with D unclear. The germline V and J ends were trimmed by 3 bases and 4 bases, with 12 bases remaining between them. This CDR3 region has 14 residues. Germline V gives CDR1 GTSNPN, CDR2 SVGIG (reference sequence). The CDR3, as DNA: TGTGCCTGGAGACGGATGGGAATCACCGGGGAGCTGTTTTTT. As protein: CAWRRMGITGELFF.

This chain connects TRBV9 to TRBJ2-3, with D perhaps matching TRBD2 (7 bases). The germline V gene has CDR1 SGDLS and CDR2 YYNGEE. The germline V and J ends were trimmed by 3 bases and 3 bases, with 11 bases remaining between them. CDR3 length: 14 residues. CDR3 amino acids: CASSAGGPTDTQYF. CDR3 DNA sequence: TGTGCCAGCAGCGCCGGGGGGCCGACAGATACGCAGTATTTT.

This clonotype ranks as medium-sized. The chain employs TRBV27 and TRBJ1-6; TRBD1 aligns across 10 bases. The V segment lost 5 bases and the J segment 10 bases; nucleotides outside the gene matches: 2. The CDR3 has 13 residues. In germline, CDR1 is MNHEY, CDR2 SMNVEV (reference sequence). As DNA, the CDR3 is TGTGCCAGCAGTGCGACAGGGGGCTCACCCCTCCACTTT. It yields the protein CASSATGGSPLHF.

In its sample, this clonotype was seen many times. Here the CDR3 reads CASSLGEERSKNIQYF. The CDR3 nucleotides are TGTGCCAGCAGCTTGGGGGAGGAGAGGAGCAAAAACATTCAGTACTTC. This sequence joins TRBV5-4 and TRBJ2-4; TRBD2 might be the D (6 bases). Trimming removed 0 bases at V and 3 bases at J, with 13 bases between. CDR1 and CDR2 from the germline V gene are SGHNT and YYREEE (reference sequence). CDR3 size: 16 residues.

This clonotype has at least ten counts. V usage is TRBV19 and J usage is TRBJ1-1; tentative D call: TRBD1 (5 bases). Germline V gene sequence: CDR1 LNHDA, CDR2 SQIVND (reference sequence). The CDR3 runs 12 residues. Trimming took 2 bases from V and 6 from J, leaving 7 bases between them. Here the CDR3 DNA reads TGTGCCAGTAGTATACAGGGCCCTGAAGCTTTCTTT. This translates into CASSIQGPEAFF.

This rearrangement joins TRBV6-6 to TRBJ2-3, with 10 positions matching TRBD2. Germline trimming cut 0 bases from V and 3 bases from J; bases unmatched to any gene: 3. CDR1 and CDR2 from the germline V gene are MNHNY and SVGAGI (reference sequence). The CDR3 runs 16 residues. CDR3 sequence: CASSYSILAGTDTQYF. Written as DNA, the CDR3 is TGTGCCAGCAGTTACTCGATACTAGCGGGGACAGATACGCAGTATTTT.

The chain carries TRBV5-6 and TRBJ2-7; 8 positions match TRBD1. The V and J ends lost 4 bases and 2 bases, in that order; junction bases with no gene match: 11. The CDR3 runs to 16 residues. Looked up from germline, CDR1 is SGHDT and CDR2 is YYEEEE. The CDR3 protein is CASSQNPDRATYEQYF. CDR3 DNA sequence: TGTGCCAGCAGCCAAAACCCGGACAGGGCTACCTACGAGCAGTACTTC.

A remark on this clonotype: A much larger clone sits a single nucleotide away, making a read error possible. The rearrangement links TRBV5-5 to TRBJ2-2; 10 nucleotides line up with TRBD1. Germline V CDR1 and CDR2: SGHKS, YYEKEE (reference sequence). The CDR3 covers 15 residues. After removal of 3 bases from V and 7 bases from J, the junction contained 6 bases not matched to a gene. The DNA of the CDR3 is TGTGCCAGCAGCTCGGGACAGGGGTTGGTCGGGGAGCTGTTTTTT. Its translation is CASSSGQGLVGELFF.

This chain connects TRBV6-5 to TRBJ1-1; no definite D call. The V gene's germline CDR1 is MNHEY and CDR2 SVGAGI. This CDR3 comprises 15 residues. The V gene lost 2 bases and the J gene lost 1 base, with 11 bases spanning the gap. Here the CDR3 DNA reads TGTGCCAGCAGTTACCGGGTTCCTCGGAACACTGAAGCTTTCTTT. This translates into CASSYRVPRNTEAFF.

The rearrangement joins TRBV20-1 to TRBJ2-5, with 7 positions matching TRBD2. Trimming removed 1 base from V and 4 bases from J; junction bases left unmatched: 15. The germline V gene encodes CDR1 DFQATT and CDR2 SNEGSKA (reference sequence). There are 17 residues in the CDR3. CDR3 sequence: CSARVGLGGPGGETQYF. DNA for the CDR3: TGCAGTGCTAGAGTGGGGCTCGGAGGGCCGGGGGGAGAGACCCAGTACTTC.

This clonotype was counted ten times or more. The gene calls are TRBV19 and TRBJ1-2; D not certain. V lost 0 bases to trimming and J lost 3 bases, with 8 bases between them. Germline lookup yields CDR1 LNHDA and CDR2 SQIVND (reference sequence). The CDR3 runs to 14 residues. DNA for the CDR3: TGTGCCAGTAGTATAGACGGGGTGTACTATGGCTACACCTTC. Its translation: CASSIDGVYYGYTF.

This clonotype occurred a few times. The genes are TRBV5-1 and TRBJ1-6, with TRBD1 as a possible D gene (5 bases). The CDR3 runs to 16 residues. Trimming cost V 4 bases and J 8 bases, with 19 bases left between them. Germline V gene data show CDR1 as SGHRS and CDR2 as YFSETQ. This chain's CDR3 is CASSPTSWGEDSPLHF. The CDR3 DNA follows: TGCGCCAGCAGCCCGACGTCGTGGGGCGAGGATTCACCCCTCCACTTT.

By frequency in the sample, this clonotype is medium-sized. The rearrangement links TRBV19 to TRBJ1-4; D unclear. With 3 bases removed from V and 8 bases from J, the gap between germline ends came to 13 bases. The CDR3 is made up of 14 amino acids. Germline V gives CDR1 LNHDA, CDR2 SQIVND (reference sequence). For the CDR3, the DNA is TGTGCCAGTAGTATGGGCTACGTGGAGGAAAAACTGTTTTTT. It specifies CASSMGYVEEKLFF.

This clonotype was seen more than once but under ten times. This sequence joins TRBV24-1 and TRBJ1-5; unclear D gene. The CDR3 runs 14 residues. V lost 5 bases, J lost 5 bases, and 12 bases lay in between. The germline gives CDR1 KGHDR, CDR2 SFDVKD. CDR3 loop: CATSAYTADQPQHF. In nucleotides, the CDR3 is TGTGCCACCAGTGCTTACACGGCCGATCAGCCCCAGCATTTT.

V and J are TRBV20-1 and TRBJ2-1; D ambiguous. V was shortened by 6 bases and J by 2 bases, with 20 bases between the two germline ends. Germline CDR1 DFQATT, CDR2 SNEGSKA (reference sequence). The CDR3 is made up of 16 amino acids. The DNA of the CDR3 is TGCAGTGCACACGATTCTGGGCTTCCCGCCTACAATGAGCAGTTCTTC. Protein: CSAHDSGLPAYNEQFF.